This T cell receptor (beta chain) was identified during a study of blood T cell repertoires in COVID-19. On the study more broadly: Sites in the United States, Italy and Spain provided acute and convalescent COVID-19 samples. Nucleic acid was either cDNA or gDNA, and it came from T cells, B-cell-depleted T cells, or PBMCs.

The authors' processing: Amplifying reference gene primers gave estimates of nucleated cell counts. Produced via immunoSEQ multiplex PCR; TCRdb's table is partial and in-frame only. V, J and clone size derive from that table, while D and trimming were established from the DNA sequence. The table includes tens of thousands of clones, approximately 79% detected once. This clone has more than one count but fewer than ten. Germline CDR1 and CDR2: SNHLY and FYNNEI. The ends were cut back, 6 bases at V and 7 bases at J, with 18 bases in the middle. This CDR3 has 14 residues. The clonotype was recovered from a man aged 60 to 69 with active or convalescent COVID-19. V is TRBV2 and J is TRBJ1-2, with D unresolved. Sequenced input: peripheral blood. The CDR3 reads CASRLPLAGIGYTF. The CDR3 region has the DNA TGTGCCAGCAGACTTCCACTTGCAGGTATTGGCTACACCTTC.